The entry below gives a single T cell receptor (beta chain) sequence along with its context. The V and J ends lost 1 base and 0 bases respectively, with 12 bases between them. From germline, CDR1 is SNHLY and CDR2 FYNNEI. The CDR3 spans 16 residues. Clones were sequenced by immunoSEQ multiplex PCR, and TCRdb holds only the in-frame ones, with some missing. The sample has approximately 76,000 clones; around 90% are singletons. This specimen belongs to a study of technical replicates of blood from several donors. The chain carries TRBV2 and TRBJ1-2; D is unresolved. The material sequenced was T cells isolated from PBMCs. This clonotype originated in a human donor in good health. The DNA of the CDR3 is TGTGCCAGCAGTGAAGTCGCAGGTCGAGCTAACTATGGCTACACCTTC. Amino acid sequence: CASSEVAGRANYGYTF.